These T cell receptor beta chains were read from a single sample in a study of shared clonotypes between healthy human individuals. Some clones are missing from TCRdb's copy, which holds only in-frame ones; the method was immunoSEQ multiplex PCR. The sample lists about 380,000 clones, 90% to 98% occurring once. The specimen was memory CD8+ T cells sorted from blood. The receptors were gathered from a man aged 30 to 45 in good health. Both conserved end residues are part of each CDR3. D genes are given only for firm matches. Clone size is given for some rows only: seen once, a few or many times, or a class if the clone is expanded.

d_call: TRBD1
clone_size: NA
j_call: TRBJ2-7
v_call: TRBV5-1
cdr3_nt: TGCGCCAGCAGCCCGTCGGGACAGGGACTCTACGAGCAGTACTTC
cdr3_aa: CASSPSGQGLYEQYF

d_call: TRBD1
clone_size: NA
j_call: TRBJ1-5
v_call: TRBV28
cdr3_nt: TGTGCCAGCAGTTCCATTACCCGGGACAGGCTCAGCAATCAGCCCCAGCATTTT
cdr3_aa: CASSSITRDRLSNQPQHF

d_call: TRBD1
clone_size: NA
j_call: TRBJ1-2
v_call: TRBV2
cdr3_nt: TGTGCCAGCAGAACCGGGACAGGGGGCTATGGCTACACCTTC
cdr3_aa: CASRTGTGGYGYTF

d_call: NA
clone_size: NA
j_call: TRBJ2-7
v_call: TRBV7-8
cdr3_nt: TGTGCCAGCAGCCCCCGGGGGCCATCCTACGAGCAGTACTTC
cdr3_aa: CASSPRGPSYEQYF

d_call: NA
clone_size: NA
j_call: TRBJ2-3
v_call: TRBV4-1
cdr3_nt: TGCGCCAGCAGCCATGTAACAGCGGGCATAAGCACAGATACGCAGTATTTT
cdr3_aa: CASSHVTAGISTDTQYF

d_call: NA
clone_size: once
j_call: TRBJ2-3
v_call: TRBV29-1
cdr3_nt: TGCAGCGTTCATGGCGAATCCGGGACTACGCAGTATTTT
cdr3_aa: CSVHGESGTTQYF

d_call: TRBD2
clone_size: NA
j_call: TRBJ2-7
v_call: TRBV27
cdr3_nt: TGTGCCAGCCGTCGGGGGGTCGAGCAGTACTTC
cdr3_aa: CASRRGVEQYF

d_call: NA
clone_size: once
j_call: TRBJ2-7
v_call: TRBV6-4
cdr3_nt: TGTGCCAGCAGTGACTCAGGGCTTTCCTACGAGCAGTACTTC
cdr3_aa: CASSDSGLSYEQYF

d_call: NA
clone_size: NA
j_call: TRBJ2-7
v_call: TRBV4-2
cdr3_nt: TGTGCCAGCAGCCAAACCGACTCCTACGAGCAGTACTTC
cdr3_aa: CASSQTDSYEQYF

d_call: NA
clone_size: NA
j_call: TRBJ2-4
v_call: TRBV2
cdr3_nt: TGTGCCAGCAGTGGGACACGACAAAACATTCAGTACTTC
cdr3_aa: CASSGTRQNIQYF

d_call: TRBD1
clone_size: NA
j_call: TRBJ2-5
v_call: TRBV14
cdr3_nt: TGTGCCAGCAGCCACAGGGGGCTGGTCGAGACCCAGTACTTC
cdr3_aa: CASSHRGLVETQYF

d_call: TRBD2
clone_size: once
j_call: TRBJ2-7
v_call: TRBV5-4
cdr3_nt: TGTGCCAGCAGCTCGGCTAGCGGTACCTACGAGCAGTACTTC
cdr3_aa: CASSSASGTYEQYF

d_call: TRBD2
clone_size: NA
j_call: TRBJ2-7
v_call: TRBV2
cdr3_nt: TGTGCCAGCATAGCGGGGGCGGGCCGAACCTACGAGCAGTACTTC
cdr3_aa: CASIAGAGRTYEQYF

d_call: NA
clone_size: NA
j_call: TRBJ2-7
v_call: TRBV27
cdr3_nt: TGTGCCAGCAGCTCAGGAGATATGCGGGGCCTCTCCTACGAGCAGTACTTC
cdr3_aa: CASSSGDMRGLSYEQYF

d_call: NA
clone_size: NA
j_call: TRBJ1-1
v_call: TRBV5-4
cdr3_nt: TGTGCCAGCAGCTTGGCTGGCGGCAGGAACACTGAAGCTTTCTTT
cdr3_aa: CASSLAGGRNTEAFF

d_call: NA
clone_size: NA
j_call: TRBJ1-1
v_call: TRBV6-1
cdr3_nt: TGTGCCAGCAGTGAAGGTCCGAACCCGGTATACGCTGAAGCTTTCTTT
cdr3_aa: CASSEGPNPVYAEAFF

d_call: NA
clone_size: NA
j_call: TRBJ2-2
v_call: TRBV28
cdr3_nt: TGTGCCAGCAGTTCCCACCGGCCAACCGGGGAGCTGTTTTTT
cdr3_aa: CASSSHRPTGELFF

d_call: NA
clone_size: NA
j_call: TRBJ2-2
v_call: TRBV5-1
cdr3_nt: TGCGCCAGCAGCTTGGCGTCTACGCACCCCGGGGAGCTGTTTTTT
cdr3_aa: CASSLASTHPGELFF

d_call: NA
clone_size: NA
j_call: TRBJ2-7
v_call: TRBV28
cdr3_nt: TGTGCCAGCAGCCCCGACCGGACAGTCCTCGACGAGCAGTACTTC
cdr3_aa: CASSPDRTVLDEQYF

d_call: TRBD2
clone_size: NA
j_call: TRBJ2-7
v_call: TRBV5-1
cdr3_nt: TGCGCCAGCAGCTTGGATGGCGGACTAGCGGGAGAGGGCTCCTACGAGCAGTACTTC
cdr3_aa: CASSLDGGLAGEGSYEQYF

d_call: NA
clone_size: once
j_call: TRBJ1-2
v_call: TRBV28
cdr3_nt: TGTGCCAGCAGTTTATTCGGTAATGGCTACACCTTC
cdr3_aa: CASSLFGNGYTF

d_call: NA
clone_size: once
j_call: TRBJ1-2
v_call: TRBV27
cdr3_nt: TGTGCCAGCAGGGGCTACACCTTC
cdr3_aa: CASRGYTF

d_call: NA
clone_size: NA
j_call: TRBJ2-4
v_call: TRBV20-1
cdr3_nt: TGCAGTGCTAGAGAGGGGGGCCACGCGTACTTC
cdr3_aa: CSAREGGHAYF

d_call: TRBD2
clone_size: NA
j_call: TRBJ2-7
v_call: TRBV27
cdr3_nt: TGTGCCAGCAGTTTATCGAGGCTAGCGGGCCTCTACGAGCAGTACTTC
cdr3_aa: CASSLSRLAGLYEQYF

d_call: TRBD1
clone_size: NA
j_call: TRBJ1-1
v_call: TRBV2
cdr3_nt: TGTGCCAGCAGGACAGGGAGTAGGACTGAAGCTTTCTTT
cdr3_aa: CASRTGSRTEAFF

d_call: NA
clone_size: once
j_call: TRBJ2-1
v_call: TRBV7-2
cdr3_nt: TGTGCCAGCAGCTTAGGACCCCTAACTAACGAGCAGTTCTTC
cdr3_aa: CASSLGPLTNEQFF

d_call: NA
clone_size: NA
j_call: TRBJ2-2
v_call: TRBV7-2
cdr3_nt: TGTGCCAGCAGCTTATTCGGCACCGGGGAGCTGTTTTTT
cdr3_aa: CASSLFGTGELFF

d_call: TRBD2
clone_size: NA
j_call: TRBJ2-7
v_call: TRBV23-1
cdr3_nt: TGCGCCAGCAGTCACGACATACTAGCGGGACCCCCCTACGAGCAGTACTTC
cdr3_aa: CASSHDILAGPPYEQYF

d_call: NA
clone_size: NA
j_call: TRBJ1-2
v_call: TRBV7-2
cdr3_nt: TGTGCCAGCACCTTAGGGCCGAACTATGGCTACACCTTC
cdr3_aa: CASTLGPNYGYTF

d_call: NA
clone_size: NA
j_call: TRBJ2-2
v_call: TRBV7-3
cdr3_nt: TGTGCCAGCAGCTTATCGGGCAGGGCGGGTACCGGGGAGCTGTTTTTT
cdr3_aa: CASSLSGRAGTGELFF

d_call: NA
clone_size: NA
j_call: TRBJ1-4
v_call: TRBV10-3
cdr3_nt: TGTGCCATCAGTGAGTTCCGTGCAACTAATGAAAAACTGTTTTTT
cdr3_aa: CAISEFRATNEKLFF

d_call: NA
clone_size: NA
j_call: TRBJ2-5
v_call: TRBV27
cdr3_nt: TGTGCCAGCAGTTTAGGCAGGTTTAAAGAGACCCAGTACTTC
cdr3_aa: CASSLGRFKETQYF

d_call: NA
clone_size: NA
j_call: TRBJ2-7
v_call: TRBV5-1
cdr3_nt: TGCGCCAGCAGCGATAGCGGCCGATACGAGCAGTACTTC
cdr3_aa: CASSDSGRYEQYF